This T cell receptor beta chain appears in the sequencing data of a study of CD8+ T cells in alopecia areata. Whole-study context: Treated patients were dosed with oral tofacitinib, taking 5 to 10 mg twice daily.

Collected material from alopecia areata patients comprised lesional scalp punch biopsies and peripheral blood. The V and J ends lost 3 bases and 5 bases, in that order; junction bases with no gene match: 11. CDR3 length: 18 residues. Per germline, CDR1 SQVTM and CDR2 ANQGSEA. TCR sequencing used cDNA made by reverse transcription of extracted RNA. TCRdb's table, derived via immunoSEQ multiplex PCR, lists solely in-frame clones and lacks some. There are 5,800 or so clones in the sample; under 80% occur only once, and approximately 10% lies in the top ten. This specimen consisted of skin, obtained at week 0. The chain has TRBV29-1 and TRBJ2-4; 15 bases are a match to TRBD2. This receptor was taken from a human donor with alopecia areata. Here the CDR3 DNA reads TGCAGCGTTGAGACCGGGACTAGCGGGGGGTGGTGGCAAAACATTCAGTACTTC. Its protein product is CSVETGTSGGWWQNIQYF.